Given below is one T cell receptor beta chain in context. This sample also contains other DNA sequences that code for the same CDR3. The length of the CDR3 is 11 residues. Deletions cut 5 bases from V and 4 bases from J, with 7 bases between. Germline V gene data show CDR1 as SGHRS and CDR2 as YFSETQ. This entry is derived from a study of blood T cell repertoires in COVID-19. Overall study: Sites across the United States, Italy and Spain contributed samples from acute and convalescent COVID-19. T cells, B-cell-depleted T cells, or PBMCs supplied cDNA or gDNA.

Authors' data handling: From reference gene primer amplification, estimates of nucleated cell counts were derived. Libraries were prepared by immunoSEQ multiplex PCR; TCRdb keeps only in-frame clonotypes and omits some of them. V and J calls and clone size are as listed in that table; D and trimming were resolved from the DNA. The table records around 230,000 clones, about 85% of them present only once. This chain joins TRBV5-1 and TRBJ2-7, with a weak D call TRBD2 (5 bases). This clonotype originated in a man in his forties with acute or convalescent COVID-19. The sequenced material came from peripheral blood. The CDR3 spells CASRRGYEQYF. CDR3 nucleotides: TGCGCCAGCAGGAGAGGGTACGAGCAGTACTTC.